The rows below give T cell receptor beta chains drawn from one sample of a study of cytomegalovirus exposure and HLA in healthy donors. Generated by immunoSEQ multiplex PCR, the TCRdb table keeps only in-frame clones and is missing some. The sample gives over 200,000 clones, about 81% of which show up once; 5.4% is in the top ten. Sequencing input: PBMCs. The receptors derive from a woman in her thirties or forties in good health and CMV-seropositive. Both conserved end residues are part of each CDR3. The order of the fields is V gene, CDR3 protein.

v_gene: TRBV11-3; CDR3aa: CASSLGTSGRTDTQYF
v_gene: TRBV7-9; CDR3aa: CASSRPLAGTGEQYF
v_gene: TRBV4-1; CDR3aa: CASRRDETGYTEAFF
v_gene: TRBV7-9; CDR3aa: CASSKPLGGGTGGSYEQYF
v_gene: TRBV19; CDR3aa: CASSLPGGEQYF
v_gene: TRBV29-1; CDR3aa: CSVDGLVGQGSYEQYF
v_gene: TRBV30; CDR3aa: CAWSYRGSRANEQYF
v_gene: TRBV18; CDR3aa: CASSPFSSVGSYNEQFF
v_gene: TRBV5-1; CDR3aa: CASSLEGANYEQYF
v_gene: TRBV7-7; CDR3aa: CASSLAGTGVETQYF
v_gene: TRBV2; CDR3aa: CASQLGQPGNTIYF
v_gene: TRBV15; CDR3aa: CATSRGRDRGGQPQHF
v_gene: TRBV5-4; CDR3aa: CASRTGGGTGELFF
v_gene: TRBV6-5; CDR3aa: CASKEGPSYEQYF
v_gene: TRBV10-1; CDR3aa: CASSEIAGQWETQYF
v_gene: TRBV5-4; CDR3aa: CASSLGLAGGQEQFF
v_gene: TRBV2; CDR3aa: CASSAQRGDYEQYF
v_gene: TRBV19; CDR3aa: CASSIQGQGRYTEAFF
v_gene: TRBV7-2; CDR3aa: CASSLGRDNEQFF
v_gene: TRBV6-1; CDR3aa: CASRQTGTEAFF
v_gene: TRBV2; CDR3aa: CASCYRDSNQPQHF
v_gene: TRBV5-1; CDR3aa: CASSLAGSGSGTGELFF
v_gene: TRBV5-1; CDR3aa: CASSLVVGDYNEQFF
v_gene: TRBV13; CDR3aa: CASSGDSSYEQYF
v_gene: TRBV19; CDR3aa: CASSMYRGHYGYTF
v_gene: TRBV5-6; CDR3aa: CASSRDTNYEQYF
v_gene: TRBV12-2; CDR3aa: CASRLASPPSVQETQYF
v_gene: TRBV5-1; CDR3aa: CASNGGVREETQYF